This is a list of T cell receptor beta chains from one sample in a study of T cell responses to AZD1222 COVID-19 vaccine. Assay: immunoSEQ multiplex PCR; the TCRdb copy retains only in-frame clones and omits some. The sample contains approximately 190,000 clones, about 92% of which appear only once. This specimen was peripheral blood, taken on day 0 of AZD1222 vaccination. These receptors were collected from an adult in good health. Each CDR3 is given with its conserved first and last residue. The order of the fields is D gene, clone size, J gene, V gene, CDR3 protein, CDR3 DNA. A D gene is named only where the DNA matches it firmly. Clone size is given for some rows only: seen once, a few or many times, or a class if the clone is expanded.

TRBD2	NA	TRBJ2-1	TRBV18	CATEQSGGNEQFF	TGTGCCACAGAGCAATCGGGGGGCAATGAGCAGTTCTTC
NA	once	TRBJ1-6	TRBV9	CASSGGWVSPAPLHF	TGTGCCAGCAGCGGCGGGTGGGTGTCTCCGGCACCCCTCCACTTT
NA	NA	TRBJ2-7	TRBV13	CASSGQLPGRQIHYEQYF	TGTGCCAGCAGCGGCCAACTTCCAGGACGTCAAATTCACTACGAGCAGTACTTC
NA	NA	TRBJ1-2	TRBV6-5	CASKGSNYGYTF	TGTGCCAGCAAGGGATCTAACTATGGCTACACCTTC
NA	NA	TRBJ1-1	TRBV5-6	CASSLEQLGQAFF	TGTGCCAGCAGCTTGGAACAGCTTGGACAAGCTTTCTTT
NA	NA	TRBJ2-5	TRBV7-9	CASNDDRTGFQETQYF	TGTGCCAGCAATGACGACCGGACCGGATTCCAAGAGACCCAGTACTTC
NA	NA	TRBJ1-2	TRBV6-5	CASSYSKLSGGYTF	TGTGCCAGCAGCTATTCTAAATTATCCGGTGGCTACACCTTC
TRBD1	NA	TRBJ1-2	TRBV19	CATQTGREVGYTF	TGTGCCACCCAGACAGGGAGGGAAGTAGGCTACACCTTC
NA	once	TRBJ2-3	TRBV18	CASSPGTDTQYF	TGTGCCAGCTCACCAGGAACAGATACGCAGTATTTT
NA	few	TRBJ2-3	TRBV24-1	CATSDPRQASTDTQYF	TGTGCCACCAGTGATCCCCGACAGGCTAGCACAGATACGCAGTATTTT
TRBD1	once	TRBJ1-2	TRBV7-2	CASSFTTPGQDFGGGYTF	TGTGCCAGCAGCTTCACTACACCGGGACAGGACTTCGGGGGTGGCTACACCTTC
NA	NA	TRBJ2-6	TRBV2	CASGGELGANVLTF	TGTGCCAGTGGAGGGGAGTTAGGGGCCAACGTCCTGACTTTC
NA	NA	TRBJ2-2	TRBV27	CASKLHSRGELFF	TGTGCCAGCAAACTTCACTCCCGAGGGGAGCTGTTTTTT
NA	NA	TRBJ2-2	TRBV25-1	CASSEVGGDTGELFF	TGTGCCAGCAGTGAAGTAGGGGGGGACACCGGGGAGCTGTTTTTT
NA	NA	TRBJ1-4	TRBV25-1	CASSEYGRTRELFF	TGTGCCAGCAGTGAATACGGGCGAACACGGGAACTGTTTTTT
NA	NA	TRBJ1-3	TRBV4-1	CASASDGNTIYF	TGCGCCAGCGCCTCAGATGGAAACACCATATATTTT
NA	NA	TRBJ2-1	TRBV18	CASSPPAFNEQFF	TGTGCCAGCTCACCACCGGCCTTTAATGAGCAGTTCTTC
TRBD1	NA	TRBJ1-1	TRBV19	CAISPGQGTANTEAFF	TGTGCCATATCCCCCGGACAGGGGACCGCGAACACTGAAGCTTTCTTT
NA	NA	TRBJ1-2	TRBV20-1	CSANKDGYTF	TGCAGTGCTAATAAGGATGGCTACACCTTC
NA	NA	TRBJ2-7	TRBV7-6	CASSLQGGSPRGEQYF	TGTGCCAGCAGCTTACAGGGCGGCTCCCCAAGAGGCGAGCAGTACTTC
NA	NA	TRBJ1-3	TRBV7-7	CASSLDRGNTIYF	TGTGCCAGCAGCTTAGATCGAGGAAACACCATATATTTT
NA	NA	TRBJ1-3	TRBV5-1	CASSLDSFTGNTIYF	TGCGCCAGCAGCTTGGATTCATTTACTGGAAACACCATATATTTT
TRBD1	NA	TRBJ2-7	TRBV12-3/TRBV12-4	CASSFPQQGEQYF	TGTGCCAGCAGTTTCCCCCAACAGGGGGAGCAGTACTTC
NA	NA	TRBJ1-6	TRBV14	CASSPQGRNNSPLHF	TGTGCCAGCAGCCCCCAGGGGAGGAATAATTCACCCCTCCACTTT
NA	few	TRBJ2-7	TRBV9	CASSAGTSSYEQYF	TGTGCCAGCAGCGCCGGGACATCCTCCTACGAGCAGTACTTC
TRBD2	NA	TRBJ2-7	TRBV27	CASSLTSGGGYEQYF	TGTGCCAGCAGTCTAACTAGCGGGGGGGGATACGAGCAGTACTTC
NA	NA	TRBJ2-7	TRBV28	CASSWVDVYEQYF	TGTGCCAGCAGTTGGGTTGATGTCTACGAGCAGTACTTC
NA	NA	TRBJ1-1	TRBV7-9	CASSLAQAQGVVEAFF	TGTGCCAGCAGCTTAGCGCAGGCACAGGGTGTTGTTGAAGCTTTCTTT
NA	NA	TRBJ2-6	TRBV24-1	CATSDAGRGANVLTF	TGTGCCACCAGTGATGCCGGGCGTGGGGCCAACGTCCTGACTTTC
NA	NA	TRBJ1-3	TRBV28	CASSLGNTIYF	TGTGCCAGCAGTTTAGGAAACACCATATATTTT
TRBD1	NA	TRBJ1-6	TRBV20-1	CSASGTGGAWSYNSPLHF	TGCAGTGCTAGTGGGACAGGGGGCGCGTGGTCCTATAATTCACCCCTCCACTTT
NA	NA	TRBJ1-6	TRBV14	CASSQDNEGSPLHF	TGTGCCAGCAGCCAAGATAACGAGGGGTCACCCCTCCACTTT
NA	once	TRBJ1-4	TRBV6-1	CASSDRGGNEKLFF	TGTGCCAGCAGTGATCGGGGGGGTAATGAAAAACTGTTTTTT
NA	NA	TRBJ1-2	TRBV5-3	CARSGTWEFYGYTF	TGTGCCAGAAGCGGGACATGGGAGTTCTATGGCTACACCTTC
NA	NA	TRBJ1-2	TRBV6-5	CASSSTGANYGYTF	TGTGCCAGCAGTTCGACAGGTGCTAACTATGGCTACACCTTC
TRBD1	NA	TRBJ1-1	TRBV2	CASSAGTANTEAFF	TGTGCCAGCAGTGCCGGGACAGCCAACACTGAAGCTTTCTTT
NA	NA	TRBJ1-3	TRBV3-1/TRBV3-2	CASSYPPGAGNTIYF	TGTGCCAGCAGCTACCCGCCAGGGGCTGGAAACACCATATATTTT
NA	NA	TRBJ2-7	TRBV10-3	CAIGGLAYEQYF	TGTGCCATCGGAGGGCTGGCCTACGAGCAGTACTTC
TRBD2	NA	TRBJ2-5	TRBV7-9	CASSSGLAGATGRETQYF	TGTGCCAGCAGCTCGGGACTAGCGGGGGCCACGGGGAGAGAGACCCAGTACTTC
NA	NA	TRBJ1-2	TRBV2	CASSEELANYGYTF	TGTGCCAGCAGTGAGGAATTAGCTAACTATGGCTACACCTTC
NA	NA	TRBJ1-4	TRBV6-5	CASSYGGRTNEKLFF	TGTGCCAGCAGTTACGGCGGACGCACTAATGAAAAACTGTTTTTT
TRBD1	NA	TRBJ1-5	TRBV3-1/TRBV3-2	CASSQGTGGGQPQHF	TGTGCCAGCAGCCAGGGGACAGGGGGGGGTCAGCCCCAGCATTTT